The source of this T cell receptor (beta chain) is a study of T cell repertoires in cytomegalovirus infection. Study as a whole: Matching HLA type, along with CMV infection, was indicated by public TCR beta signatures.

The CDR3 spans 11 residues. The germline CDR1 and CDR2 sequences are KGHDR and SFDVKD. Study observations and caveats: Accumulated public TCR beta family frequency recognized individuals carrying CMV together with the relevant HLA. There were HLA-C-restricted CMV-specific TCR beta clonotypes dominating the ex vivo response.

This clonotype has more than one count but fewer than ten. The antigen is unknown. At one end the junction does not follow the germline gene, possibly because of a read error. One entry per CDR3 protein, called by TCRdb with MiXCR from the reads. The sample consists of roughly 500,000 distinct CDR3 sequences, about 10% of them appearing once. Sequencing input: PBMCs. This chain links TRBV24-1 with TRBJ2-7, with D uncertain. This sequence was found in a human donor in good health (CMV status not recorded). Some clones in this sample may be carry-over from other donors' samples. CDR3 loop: CATSDPLDGLF. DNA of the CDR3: TGTGCCACCAGTGATCCGCTGGATGGGCTCTTC.